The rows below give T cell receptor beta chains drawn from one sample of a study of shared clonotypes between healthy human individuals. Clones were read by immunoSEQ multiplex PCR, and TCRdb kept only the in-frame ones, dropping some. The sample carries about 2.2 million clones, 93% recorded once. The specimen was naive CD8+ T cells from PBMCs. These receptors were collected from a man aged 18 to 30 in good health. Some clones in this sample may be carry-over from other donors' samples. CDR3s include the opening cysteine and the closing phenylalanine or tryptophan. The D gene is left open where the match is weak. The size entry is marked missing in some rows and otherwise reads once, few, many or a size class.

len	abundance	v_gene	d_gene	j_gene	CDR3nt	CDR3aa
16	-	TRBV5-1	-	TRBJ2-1	TGCGCCAGCTCCACACAGGTAGATGGGTCCTACAATGAGCAGTTCTTC	CASSTQVDGSYNEQFF
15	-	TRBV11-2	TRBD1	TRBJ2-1	TGTGCCAGCAGCTTAGGTCTACAGGGGCACAATGAGCAGTTCTTC	CASSLGLQGHNEQFF
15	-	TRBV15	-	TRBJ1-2	TGTGCCACCAGCAGAGAATCTTCAGCCTCCTATGGCTACACCTTC	CATSRESSASYGYTF
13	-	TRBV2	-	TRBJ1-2	TGTGCCAGCAGTGAAAGGATTGGCTATGGCTACACCTTC	CASSERIGYGYTF
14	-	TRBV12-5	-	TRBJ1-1	TGTGCTAGTGCCCCCCGCGGGACCGACACTGAAGCTTTCTTT	CASAPRGTDTEAFF
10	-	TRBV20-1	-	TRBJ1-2	TGCAGTGCCCTTAGGGTGGGCTACACCTTC	CSALRVGYTF
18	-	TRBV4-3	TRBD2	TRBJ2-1	TGCGCCAGCAGCCAAGATAGAACTAGCGGGATGGAATACAATGAGCAGTTCTTC	CASSQDRTSGMEYNEQFF
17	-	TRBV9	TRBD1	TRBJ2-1	TGTGCCAGCAGCGTATTTCGGGGGACAGGGACTACAAATGAGCAGTTCTTC	CASSVFRGTGTTNEQFF
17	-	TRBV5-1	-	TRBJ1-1	TGCGCCAGCAGCTTGGTAGGGACGGAGGTAGGGAACACTGAAGCTTTCTTT	CASSLVGTEVGNTEAFF
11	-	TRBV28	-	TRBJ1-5	TGTGCCAGCAGTTTGGGGTGGCCCCAGCATTTT	CASSLGWPQHF
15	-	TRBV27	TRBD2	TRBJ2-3	TGTGCCAGCAGTCCATTTGCGGGAGGTACAGATACGCAGTATTTT	CASSPFAGGTDTQYF
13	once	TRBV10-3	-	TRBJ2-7	TGTGCCGCCGCACCTCAGTCCGACTACGAGCAGTACTTC	CAAAPQSDYEQYF
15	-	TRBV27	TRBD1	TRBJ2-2	TGTGCCAGCAGTCTGAACAGACAGGGAACCGGGGAGCTGTTTTTT	CASSLNRQGTGELFF
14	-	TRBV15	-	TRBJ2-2	TGTGCCACCAGCAGGGGAGCGGTTACCGGGGAGCTGTTTTTT	CATSRGAVTGELFF
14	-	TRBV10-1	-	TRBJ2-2	TGCGCCAGCAGTGAGTCAAGGACCACCGGGGAGCTGTTTTTT	CASSESRTTGELFF
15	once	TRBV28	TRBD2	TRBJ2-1	TGTGCCAGCAGCTCAAGCAGATCGGGGGGAACTGAGCAGTTCTTC	CASSSSRSGGTEQFF
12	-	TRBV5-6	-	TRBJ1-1	TGTGCCAGCAGCTTGGATGAGGGGCAAGCTTTCTTT	CASSLDEGQAFF
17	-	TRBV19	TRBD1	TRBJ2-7	TGTGCCAGTAGTACGTTGCCCGGGACAGTAACTATCTACGAGCAGTACTTC	CASSTLPGTVTIYEQYF
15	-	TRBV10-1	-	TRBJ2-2	TGCGCCAGCAGTGGGGGGGAGACAGTCGGCGGGGAGCTGTTTTTT	CASSGGETVGGELFF
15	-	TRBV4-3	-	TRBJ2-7	TGCGCCAGCAGCCAAGGGACGGATAGCTCCTACGAGCAGTACTTC	CASSQGTDSSYEQYF
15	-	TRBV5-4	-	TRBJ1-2	TGTGCCAGCAGGAACCGCCCGGGGCCCAACTATGGCTACACCTTC	CASRNRPGPNYGYTF
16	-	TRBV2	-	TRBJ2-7	TGTGCCAGCCGGAGGTCGGGACACCTAGAGTCCTACGAGCAGTACTTC	CASRRSGHLESYEQYF
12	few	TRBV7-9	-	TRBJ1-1	TGTGCCAGCAGCTTCACGGGCACTGAAGCTTTCTTT	CASSFTGTEAFF
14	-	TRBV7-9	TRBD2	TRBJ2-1	TGTGCCAGCAGTCCGCGGACTAGGGACAATGAGCAGTTCTTC	CASSPRTRDNEQFF
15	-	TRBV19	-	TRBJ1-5	TGTGCCAGTAGTACGAGGGGTAGGATGGATCAGCCCCAGCATTTT	CASSTRGRMDQPQHF
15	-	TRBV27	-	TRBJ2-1	TGTGCCAGCACCTCCCGGGACCACGGCTACAATGAGCAGTTCTTC	CASTSRDHGYNEQFF
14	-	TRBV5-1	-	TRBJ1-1	TGCGCCAGCAGCGCCGGTGAAGGGTACACTGAAGCTTTCTTT	CASSAGEGYTEAFF
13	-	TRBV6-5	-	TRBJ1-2	TGTGCCAGCAGCCCCGGGATTTCGAGCGGCTACACCTTC	CASSPGISSGYTF
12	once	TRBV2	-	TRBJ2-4	TGTGCCAGCAAGTATAGCAGGGACATTCAGTACTTC	CASKYSRDIQYF
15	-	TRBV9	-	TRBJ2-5	TGTGCCAGCAGCGTAGGGGGGGCTTCTCAAGAGACCCAGTACTTC	CASSVGGASQETQYF
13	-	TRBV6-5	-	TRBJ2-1	TGTGCCAGCAGTTACTCCAGCAGAAATGAGCAGTTCTTC	CASSYSSRNEQFF
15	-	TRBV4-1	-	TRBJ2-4	TGCGCCAGCCGGCCGGGGGTCGGGGTCAAAAACATTCAGTACTTC	CASRPGVGVKNIQYF
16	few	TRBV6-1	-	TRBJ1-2	TGTGCCAGCAGTGAAGATTTGGGGAGTGGGGACTATGGCTACACCTTC	CASSEDLGSGDYGYTF
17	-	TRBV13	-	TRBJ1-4	TGTGCCAGCAGCTTAGGTAGAGAGCGGCTGACTAATGAAAAACTGTTTTTT	CASSLGRERLTNEKLFF
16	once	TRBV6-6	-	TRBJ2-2	TGTGCCAGCAGTAAATCCCATTTCCCCTCTAACGGGGAGCTGTTTTTT	CASSKSHFPSNGELFF
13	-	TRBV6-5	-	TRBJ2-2	TGTGCCAGCAGTTACGGTGCGGCCGGGGAGCTGTTTTTT	CASSYGAAGELFF
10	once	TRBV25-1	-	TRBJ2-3	TGTGCCAGCACTGGGGATACGCAGTATTTT	CASTGDTQYF
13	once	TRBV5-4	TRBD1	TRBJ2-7	TGTGCCAGCAGCCGGACAGGGGCCTACGAGCAGTACTTC	CASSRTGAYEQYF
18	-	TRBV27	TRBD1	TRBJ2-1	TGTGCCAGCAGTCCCCGGTTTGGGAGACAGGGAACCTACAATGAGCAGTTCTTC	CASSPRFGRQGTYNEQFF
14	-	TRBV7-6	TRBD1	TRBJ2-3	TGTGCCAGCAGCTCCCGACAGGGTTCAGATACGCAGTATTTT	CASSSRQGSDTQYF